This T cell receptor beta chain was recovered during a study of blood T cell repertoires in COVID-19 (TCRdb year 2020). Turning to the overall study: Collaborator samples came from the United States, Italy and Spain and covered acute and convalescent phases of COVID-19. Samples came from the ongoing ImmuneRACE study (first 160 participants) plus 1,254 subjects from 6 global collaborators. The dataset comprised deeply sampled blood TCRbeta repertoires from subjects exposed to, actively infected with, or recovered from COVID-19. The repertoires were released in a freely available public database meant as a resource for research on the immune response to SARS-CoV-2. The prospective study material was composed of cDNA or gDNA derived from T cells, B-cell-depleted T cells, or PBMCs. Nearly every sample came with metadata listing a de-identified subject ID, COVID-19 status, age in years and sex. HLA class I and class II types, where available, came from metadata supplied by the sample provider rather than from assay-based typing. The paper's findings and limits, for the study overall: Clinical and demographic metadata were provided uncurated, with the amount varying by source and participant.

TCRbeta CDR3 regions were amplified from genomic DNA by means of the immunoSEQ Assay, a bias-controlled multiplex PCR. The published analysis was carried out like this. The number of nucleated cells in each sample was estimated from the amplification of reference gene primers within the assay. To quantify the absolute abundance of each unique TCRbeta CDR3 rearrangement, sequence reads were collapsed and filtered. Productive Simpson clonality was computed per sample as the square root of Simpson's diversity index over productive rearrangements. Entries here come from immuneACCESS through TCRdb and include only in-frame sequences with V and J called. Some clones fail to appear in such tables; in the studies checked, an unresolved V gene covers under half of the shortfall, and the cause of the remainder is unknown. D and trimming come from the DNA, and the V and J calls and clone size come from that table. This sample holds 350,000 to 500,000 clones; approximately 91% were observed only once. The ten largest clones capture less than 1.5% of the sample.

The cysteine opens and the phenylalanine closes a CDR3 of 18 amino acids. Just the 54-base CDR3 DNA is kept, in frame starting at base 1. The germline V gene gives CDR1 as MDHEN and CDR2 as SYDVKM. Trimmed from V: 5 bases; trimmed from J: 2 bases; junction bases lacking a gene match: 11. Enrolling through a virtual design, the prospective study's participants ranged in age from roughly 18 to 89 years and lived across some 22 United States geographic areas. In the prospective study, cohorts were assigned on the basis of participant-reported clinical history obtained from a screening survey and a study questionnaire. Exposed participants were defined as having been in contact with someone with a PCR-confirmed or clinician-diagnosed COVID-19 case within 2 weeks of study entry. In the prospective study, whole blood, serum and a nasopharyngeal or oropharyngeal swab were collected from each participant by mobile phlebotomists. Participants in the prospective study had the option to provide additional blood draws and questionnaires over an approximately 2-month period. Before DNA extraction, blood samples from the prospective study were shipped at room temperature or frozen.

Concerning this clone itself: Its antigen remains undetermined. Base quality data are lacking; no much larger clone is found one base away.

The rearrangement joined TRBV28 to TRBJ1-5, with 11 bases matching TRBD1. This TCR was sampled from a woman aged 18-29 years who had been exposed to COVID-19. The sample taken for sequencing was PBMCs or T cells enriched from blood (not recorded which). The DNA sequence follows: TGTGCCAGCAGTCCCAGGACAGGGGGCGGTATTGGCAATCAGCCCCAGCATTTT. This sequence encodes CASSPRTGGGIGNQPQHF.